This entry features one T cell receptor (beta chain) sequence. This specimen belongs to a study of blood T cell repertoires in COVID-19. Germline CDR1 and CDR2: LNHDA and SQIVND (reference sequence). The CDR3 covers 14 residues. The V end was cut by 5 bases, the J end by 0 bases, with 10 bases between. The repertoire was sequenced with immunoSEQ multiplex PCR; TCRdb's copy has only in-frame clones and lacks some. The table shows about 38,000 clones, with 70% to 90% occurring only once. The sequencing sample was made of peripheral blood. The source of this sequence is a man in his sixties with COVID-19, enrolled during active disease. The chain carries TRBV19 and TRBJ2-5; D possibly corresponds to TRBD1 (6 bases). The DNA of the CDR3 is TGTGCCAGTAGTTTTGGGACAAACCAAGAGACCCAGTACTTC. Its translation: CASSFGTNQETQYF.